This record covers a single T cell receptor (beta chain). Its specificity is not known. V gave up 5 bases and J gave up 1 base, with 11 bases separating them. CDR3 length: 14 amino acids. Germline loops: CDR1 SGHVS, CDR2 FQNEAQ. Time point noted: blood 2 weeks post-SBRT. Indicated treatment: 15 Gy SBRT to primary tumor, nephrectomy 4 weeks later. Clear cell pathology was present in this patient's renal cell carcinoma. The entry originates in a study of radiation and T cells in renal cell carcinoma. Turning to the study itself: Nephrectomy followed 15 Gy stereotactic body radiation by 4 weeks.

Study results and limitations: Without pretreatment biopsies, baseline tumor clonotype presence was undetermined. In blood, top tumor clones expanded by 2 weeks, shrinking by 4.

Measured with immunoSEQ multiplex PCR; TCRdb has only the in-frame clones, and not every one. The table includes 150,000 to 190,000 clones, roughly 90% detected once. The source material was blood, sampled from a patient whose treatment included radiotherapy and nephrectomy. This sequence was found in a woman aged 50 to 60 with renal cell carcinoma. The J gene is TRBJ1-1, the V gene TRBV7-8, with D hard to call. CDR3: CASSGWPSNTEAFF. The CDR3 region has the DNA TGTGCCAGCAGCGGTTGGCCCTCGAACACTGAAGCTTTCTTT.